What follows are 14 T cell receptor beta chains derived from one specimen sequenced in a study of T-cell memory formation after mild COVID-19. Each CDR3 protein is one row after TCRdb ran MiXCR on the 5' RACE reads. Of some 290,000 distinct CDR3 sequences in the sample, around 15% were seen once. The material sequenced was PBMCs or a T cell subset sorted from them (not recorded which). These receptors all come from a man younger than 35 who had mild COVID-19 (a few samples of this study predate the infection). Cell type and time point are not known.

The genes are TRBV28 and TRBJ2-5; D gene uncertain. The V gene lost 5 bases and the J gene lost 1 base, with 8 bases spanning the gap. This CDR3 region has 13 residues. The germline V gene has CDR1 MDHEN and CDR2 SYDVKM. The CDR3 region has the DNA TGTGCCAGCAGTACCCGCCCCCAAGAGACCCAGTACTTC. As protein: CASSTRPQETQYF.

This clonotype was detected many times. This sequence joins TRBV5-1 and TRBJ2-1; tentatively, D is TRBD1 or TRBD2 (6 bases each). Germline CDR1 and CDR2: SGHRS and YFSETQ. The CDR3 is 16 residues long. V lost 4 bases and J 4 bases, leaving 18 bases between the germline ends. The CDR3: CASSPRGDSGYNEQFF. CDR3 nucleotides: TGCGCCAGCAGCCCGAGGGGGGACTCAGGGTACAATGAGCAGTTCTTC. The full variable domain, rest sourced from reference TRBV5-1 and TRBJ2-1, is KAGVTQTPRYLIKTRGQQVTLSCSPISGHRSVSWYQQTPGQGLQFLFEYFSETQRNKGNFPGRFSGRQFSNSRSEMNVSTLELGDSALYLCASSPRGDSGYNEQFFGPGTRLTVL.

There are a few counts of this clonotype. This chain links TRBV7-2 with TRBJ2-4, with TRBD2 identical over 7 bases. The CDR3 has 17 residues. Germline CDR1 reads SGHTA; CDR2 reads FQGNSA. The V and J ends lost 2 bases and 3 bases, in that order; junction bases with no gene match: 10. The CDR3, as DNA: TGTGCCAGCAGCTTACCTACCCGGGGGGTCGTCAAAAACATTCAGTACTTC. It translates to CASSLPTRGVVKNIQYF.

The genes are TRBV7-2 and TRBJ1-5, with D possibly TRBD1 on 5 matching bases. V was shortened by 4 bases and J by 5 bases, with 27 bases between the two germline ends. Germline CDR1 is SGHTA and CDR2 is FQGNSA. The CDR3 totals 19 residues. CDR3 in amino acids: CASSWTYPVRDARDQPQHF. The CDR3 DNA is TGTGCCAGCAGCTGGACCTACCCCGTCCGGGACGCTCGGGATCAGCCCCAGCATTTT.

This clonotype occurred a few times. The chain couples TRBV4-3 to TRBJ2-2; no clear D. Germline V gene sequence: CDR1 LGHNA, CDR2 YSLEER. Trimming pared 0 bases from V and 7 bases from J, leaving 12 bases between. CDR3 length equals 15 residues. The CDR3 nucleotides read TGCGCCAGCAGCCAAGATTCGGTTTTGGACGGGGAGCTGTTTTTT. It translates to CASSQDSVLDGELFF.

This chain joins TRBV7-9 and TRBJ2-7; 11 nucleotides agree with TRBD1. Trimming removed 3 bases from V and 3 bases from J; junction bases left unmatched: 4. The germline gives CDR1 SEHNR, CDR2 FQNEAQ (reference sequence). This CDR3 contains 15 residues. The CDR3 bases are TGTGCCAGCAGCTTGGGACAGGGGGTAGGCTACGAGCAGTACTTC. Translating gives CASSLGQGVGYEQYF.

The chain is built from TRBV6-1 and TRBJ2-7; D may correspond to TRBD1 or TRBD2 (5 bases each). This CDR3 has 12 residues. V gave up 7 bases and J gave up 6 bases, with 13 bases separating them. Germline CDR1 MNHNS, CDR2 SASEGT. DNA for the CDR3: TGTGCCAGCACCGACCAGAGGGGCGAGCAGTACTTC. It codes for CASTDQRGEQYF.

In its sample, this clonotype was seen a few times. The V gene is TRBV7-2, the J gene TRBJ2-7; D call uncertain. V lost 5 bases and J lost 1, with 6 bases in between. Germline lookup yields CDR1 SGHTA and CDR2 FQGNSA. This CDR3 region has 12 residues. The CDR3 bases are TGTGCCAGCAGCCAGTATTCCTACGAGCAGTACTTC. Amino acid sequence: CASSQYSYEQYF.

The sample holds many counts of this clonotype. The rearrangement uses TRBV5-1 and TRBJ2-1, with D hard to call. V gave up 4 bases and J gave up 7 bases, with 15 bases separating them. CDR3 length equals 14 residues. The germline CDR1 and CDR2 sequences are SGHRS and YFSETQ. CDR3: CASSPVDETNEQFF. Written as DNA, the CDR3 is TGCGCCAGCAGCCCGGTGGACGAGACTAATGAGCAGTTCTTC. The entire variable domain, with the rest obtained from reference TRBV5-1 and TRBJ2-1, is as follows: KAGVTQTPRYLIKTRGQQVTLSCSPISGHRSVSWYQQTPGQGLQFLFEYFSETQRNKGNFPGRFSGRQFSNSRSEMNVSTLELGDSALYLCASSPVDETNEQFFGPGTRLTVL.

The table lists this clonotype with many counts. The rearrangement links TRBV4-1 to TRBJ2-1; 7 bases map to TRBD1. Germline V gene lookup returns CDR1 MGHRA and CDR2 YSYEKL. The CDR3 covers 14 residues. V lost 4 bases to trimming and J lost 2 bases; unmatched junction nucleotides: 2. This CDR3 reads CASSLQGAYNEQFF. CDR3 in DNA: TGCGCCAGCAGCCTCCAGGGGGCCTACAATGAGCAGTTCTTC.

In its sample, this clonotype was seen a few times. The chain is built from TRBV6-5 and TRBJ1-4; D ambiguous. Trimming shortened V by 6 bases and J by 0 bases, and 11 bases separated the two germline ends. The CDR3 has 15 amino acids. Germline lookup yields CDR1 MNHEY and CDR2 SVGAGI. CDR3 nucleotides: TGTGCCAGCAGGGGTTTAAGCTCAACTAATGAAAAACTGTTTTTT. Translating gives CASRGLSSTNEKLFF.

The chain recombines TRBV5-5 with TRBJ2-1; TRBD2 agrees at 10 bases. Germline CDR1 SGHKS, CDR2 YYEKEE (reference sequence). V lost 7 bases, J lost 4 bases, and 5 bases stayed unmatched. The CDR3 length is 14 residues. The CDR3 here is CASETSGQYNEQFF. DNA of the CDR3: TGTGCCAGCGAGACTAGCGGGCAGTACAATGAGCAGTTCTTC. Using reference TRBV5-5 and TRBJ2-1 for the parts outside the CDR3, the full variable domain is DAGVTQSPTHLIKTRGQQVTLRCSPISGHKSVSWYQQVLGQGPQFIFQYYEKEERGRGNFPDRFSARQFPNYSSELNVNALLLGDSALYLCASETSGQYNEQFFGPGTRLTVL.

The genes are TRBV30 and TRBJ1-2, with 8 bases that match TRBD1. The CDR3 loop spans 14 amino acids. Germline V gives CDR1 GTSNPN, CDR2 SVGIG (reference sequence). J was trimmed by 4 bases and V by 0 bases; bases with no gene match: 4. The CDR3, as DNA: TGTGCCTGGAGTGTAGACGGACAGGGCTATGGCTACACCTTC. Translation gives CAWSVDGQGYGYTF.

This clonotype was counted ten times or more. CDR3 loop: CASSYKRDRQANYGYTF. DNA of the CDR3: TGTGCCAGCAGTTACAAAAGGGACAGGCAAGCTAACTATGGCTACACCTTC. J is TRBJ1-2 and V is TRBV6-5; TRBD1 aligns across 8 bases. The J segment lost 0 bases and the V segment lost 2 bases, leaving 8 bases of the junction unmatched. Germline V gene sequence: CDR1 MNHEY, CDR2 SVGAGI. The CDR3 is 17 amino acids.